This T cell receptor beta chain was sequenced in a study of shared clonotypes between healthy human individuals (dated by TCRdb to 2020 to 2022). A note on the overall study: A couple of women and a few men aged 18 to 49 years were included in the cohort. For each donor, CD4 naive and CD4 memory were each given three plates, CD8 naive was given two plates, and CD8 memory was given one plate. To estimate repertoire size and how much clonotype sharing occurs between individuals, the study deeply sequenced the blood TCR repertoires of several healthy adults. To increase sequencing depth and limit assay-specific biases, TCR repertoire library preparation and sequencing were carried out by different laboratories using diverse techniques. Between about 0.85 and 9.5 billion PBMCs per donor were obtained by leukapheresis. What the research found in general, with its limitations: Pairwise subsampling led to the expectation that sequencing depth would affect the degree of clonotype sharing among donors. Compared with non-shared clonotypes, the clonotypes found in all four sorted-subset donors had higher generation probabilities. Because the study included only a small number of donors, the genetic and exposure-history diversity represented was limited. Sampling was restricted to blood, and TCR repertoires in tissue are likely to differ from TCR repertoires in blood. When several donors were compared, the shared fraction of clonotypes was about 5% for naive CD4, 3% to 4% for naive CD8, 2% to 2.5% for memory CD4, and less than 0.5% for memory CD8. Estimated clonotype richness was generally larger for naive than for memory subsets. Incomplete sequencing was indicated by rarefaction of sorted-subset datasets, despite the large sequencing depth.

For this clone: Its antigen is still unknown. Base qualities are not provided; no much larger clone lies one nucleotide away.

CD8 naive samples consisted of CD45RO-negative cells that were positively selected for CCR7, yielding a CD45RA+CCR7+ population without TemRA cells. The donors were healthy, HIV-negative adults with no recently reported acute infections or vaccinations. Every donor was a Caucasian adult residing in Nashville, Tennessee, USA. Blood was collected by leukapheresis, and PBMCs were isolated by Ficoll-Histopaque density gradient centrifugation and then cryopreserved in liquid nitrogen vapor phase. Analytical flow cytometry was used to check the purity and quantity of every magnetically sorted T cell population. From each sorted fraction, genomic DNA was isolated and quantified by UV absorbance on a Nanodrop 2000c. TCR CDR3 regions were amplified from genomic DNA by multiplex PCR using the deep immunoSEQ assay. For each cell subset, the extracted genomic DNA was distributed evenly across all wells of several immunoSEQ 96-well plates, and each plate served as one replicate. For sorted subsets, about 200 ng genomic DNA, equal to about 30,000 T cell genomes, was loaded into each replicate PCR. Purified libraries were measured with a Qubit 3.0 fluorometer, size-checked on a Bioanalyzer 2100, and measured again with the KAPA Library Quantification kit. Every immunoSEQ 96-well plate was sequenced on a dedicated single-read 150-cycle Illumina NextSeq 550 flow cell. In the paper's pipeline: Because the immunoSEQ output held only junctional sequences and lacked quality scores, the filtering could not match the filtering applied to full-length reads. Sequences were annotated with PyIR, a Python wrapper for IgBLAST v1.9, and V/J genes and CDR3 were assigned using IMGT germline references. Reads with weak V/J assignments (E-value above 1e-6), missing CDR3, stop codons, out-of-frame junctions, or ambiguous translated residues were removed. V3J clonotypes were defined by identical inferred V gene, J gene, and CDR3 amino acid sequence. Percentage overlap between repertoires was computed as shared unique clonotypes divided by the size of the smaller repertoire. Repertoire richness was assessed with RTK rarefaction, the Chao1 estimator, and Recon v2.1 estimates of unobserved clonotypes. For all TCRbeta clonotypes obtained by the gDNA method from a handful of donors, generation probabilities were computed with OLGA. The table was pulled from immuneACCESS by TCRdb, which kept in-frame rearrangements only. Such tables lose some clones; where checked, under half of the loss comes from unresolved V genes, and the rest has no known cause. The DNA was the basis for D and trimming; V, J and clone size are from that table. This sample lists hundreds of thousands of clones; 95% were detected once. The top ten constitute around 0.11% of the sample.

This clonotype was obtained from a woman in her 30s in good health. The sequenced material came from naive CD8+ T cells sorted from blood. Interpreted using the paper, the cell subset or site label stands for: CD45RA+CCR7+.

The CDR3 protein is CASSSPRELSTEAFF. The nucleotide sequence reads TGTGCCAGCAGTTCCCCCAGGGAGTTGTCCACTGAAGCTTTCTTT. Recombination connected TRBV28 to TRBJ1-1; a weak D assignment points to TRBD1 (5 bases agree). The CDR3 runs 15 amino acids, cysteine and phenylalanine included. Here the CDR3 DNA is all that survives: 45 bases in frame from base 1. The V and J ends are trimmed by 4 bases and 4 bases, leaving 16 bases between them. The germline V gene specifies MDHEN as CDR1 and SYDVKM as CDR2.